A single sample is the source of the 3 T cell receptor beta chains below, sequenced in a study of blood T cell repertoires in COVID-19. Assay used: immunoSEQ multiplex PCR; TCRdb lists only in-frame clones, some missing. This table holds around 56,000 clones, 73% found once. Input material: peripheral blood. Receptors originate from a woman in her forties or fifties with active or convalescent COVID-19.

The chain links TRBV5-1 to TRBJ2-1; 11 bases align to TRBD2. Trimming cost V 0 bases and J 5 bases; bases outside gene matches: 4. The CDR3 runs to 16 residues. Looked up from germline, CDR1 is SGHRS and CDR2 is YFSETQ. CDR3 loop: CASSLGGTSGDNEQFF. CDR3 nucleotides: TGCGCCAGCAGCTTGGGGGGGACTAGCGGAGACAATGAGCAGTTCTTC.

The CDR3: CASSPGQGAYEQYF. The CDR3 nucleotides are TGTGCCAGCAGCCCCGGACAGGGGGCATACGAGCAGTACTTC. J is TRBJ2-7 and V is TRBV5-6; 11 bases agree with TRBD1. Germline lookup yields CDR1 SGHDT and CDR2 YYEEEE. Trimming at V came to 4 bases and at J to 4 bases, leaving 4 bases not matched to a gene. The CDR3 extends over 14 amino acids. The complete variable domain, with remaining parts taken from reference TRBV5-6 and TRBJ2-7, reads DAGVTQSPTHLIKTRGQQVTLRCSPKSGHDTVSWYQQALGQGPQFIFQYYEEEERQRGNFPDRFSGHQFPNYSSELNVNALLLGDSALYLCASSPGQGAYEQYFGPGTRLTVT.

The rearrangement links TRBV24-1 to TRBJ2-6; D might be TRBD1 (5 bases). The CDR3 sequence is 18 residues long. The ends were cut back, 1 base at V and 0 bases at J, with 12 bases in the middle. In germline, CDR1 is KGHDR, CDR2 SFDVKD. The CDR3 reads CATSDFSGSSSGANVLTF. The DNA of the CDR3 is TGTGCCACCAGTGATTTCTCAGGGTCTAGCTCTGGGGCCAACGTCCTGACTTTC.